The present TCR beta chain was sequenced within a study of blood T cell repertoires in COVID-19. Germline loops: CDR1 MNHEY, CDR2 SMNVEV (reference sequence). The ends lost 5 bases at V and 2 bases at J; junction bases unmatched: 6. This CDR3 has 15 amino acids. Original analysis: Scientists estimated how many nucleated cells there were by amplifying reference gene primers. Profiling relied on immunoSEQ multiplex PCR, and the TCRdb table lists in-frame clones only, not all of them. D and trimming come from the DNA, and the V and J calls and clone size come from that table. The repertoire holds over 50,000 clones, with 80% to 90% as singletons.

The chain carries TRBV27 and TRBJ2-1, with 7 bases identical to TRBD1. This TCR came from a human donor in a cohort sampled during active COVID-19. Source material: peripheral blood. CDR3 amino acids: CASSPTGYTYNEQFF. CDR3 nucleotides: TGTGCCAGCAGTCCGACAGGGTACACCTACAATGAGCAGTTCTTC.